This TCR beta chain was identified during a study of cytotoxic CD8 clonotypes in ibrutinib-treated CLL. With 1 base removed from V and 4 bases from J, the gap between germline ends came to 7 bases. CDR3 length: 12 residues. Germline lookup yields CDR1 SQVTM and CDR2 ANQGSEA. Some clones are missing from TCRdb's copy, which holds only in-frame ones; the method was immunoSEQ multiplex PCR. There are approximately 350,000 clones in the sample; over 55% occur only once, and approximately 6% lies in the top ten. J is TRBJ2-5 and V is TRBV29-1, with a possible D match to TRBD1 (5 bases). This TCR came from a human donor with chronic lymphocytic leukemia. Source: PBMCs, taken after 36 months of ibrutinib treatment. CDR3 bases: TGCAGCGTTGAAGTAGGGGCAGAGACCCAGTACTTC. This encodes CSVEVGAETQYF.